The clone carrying this T cell receptor beta chain was counted at least ten times. Its antigen is undetermined. This sample is drawn from a study of regulatory T cells in long-lasting Graves disease. Study conclusions and caveats: Newly diagnosed patients shared about a thousand public clonotypes; persistent patients shared a few thousand.

Germline V gene sequence: CDR1 LGHDT, CDR2 YNNKEL (reference sequence). The CDR3 has 13 amino acids. With V trimmed by 4 bases and J by 5 bases, 4 bases remained unmatched. CDR3 regions were amplified by Arm-PCR using iRepertoire HTBI primers to build TCR beta libraries. TCRdb redid the calling of the multiplex PCR reads with MiXCR, one entry per CDR3 protein. Among under 500,000 distinct CDR3 sequences listed, around 17% were seen once. Documented time point: newly diagnosed GD, antithyroid drugs for less than 3 months. Construction of the TCR library relied on RNA isolated from PBMCs. These data were also reused for a study on T cells in Graves' hyperthyroidism and ophthalmopathy. That report adds: Those patients with uncontrolled infection, other autoimmune disease, pregnancy or lactation were excluded. The TCR CDR3 first-round RT-PCR relied on the HTBI primer set. Ophthalmopathy onset followed model prediction by a median roughly 6 months.

This material consisted of peripheral blood mononuclear cells (PBMCs), taken at new diagnosis, from a patient treated with antithyroid drugs. The receptor's source is a woman between 25 and 40 years old with Graves disease. The chain has TRBV3-1 and TRBJ2-7; 8 positions match TRBD2. The DNA of the CDR3 is TGTGCCAGCAGCCTAAGCGGGAGTAACGAGCAGTACTTC. Its protein product is CASSLSGSNEQYF.